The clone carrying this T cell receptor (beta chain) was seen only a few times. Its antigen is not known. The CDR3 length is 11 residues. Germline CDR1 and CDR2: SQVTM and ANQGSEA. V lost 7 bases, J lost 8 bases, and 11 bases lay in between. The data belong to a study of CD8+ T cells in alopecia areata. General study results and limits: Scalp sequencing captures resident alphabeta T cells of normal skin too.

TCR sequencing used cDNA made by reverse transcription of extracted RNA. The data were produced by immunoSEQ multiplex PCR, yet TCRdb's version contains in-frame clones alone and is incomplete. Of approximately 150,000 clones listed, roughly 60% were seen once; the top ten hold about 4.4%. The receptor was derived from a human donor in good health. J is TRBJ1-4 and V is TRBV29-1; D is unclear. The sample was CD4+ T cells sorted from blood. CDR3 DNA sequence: TGCAGCGCTGTAGGTTGGGAAAAACTGTTTTTT. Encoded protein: CSAVGWEKLFF. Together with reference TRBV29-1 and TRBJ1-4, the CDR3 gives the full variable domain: SAVISQKPSRDICQRGTSLTIQCQVDSQVTMMFWYRQQPGQSLTLIATANQGSEATYESGFVIDKFPISRPNLTFSTLTVSNMSPEDSSIYLCSAVGWEKLFFGSGTQLSVL.